This entry concerns a single TCR beta chain. Its antigen is not yet known. No base quality information exists; no much larger clone differs at one position. This specimen comes from a study of response to subunit inactivated influenza vaccine (dated by TCRdb to the late 2010s). As for the study more broadly: To follow how T cells responded to a trivalent subunit inactivated influenza vaccine, the researchers relied on deep quantitative profiling of the T cell receptor repertoire. Results and caveats for the whole study, not just this receptor: According to the authors, only a limited number of new T cells may be recruited by each seasonal influenza vaccination.

Its CDR3 holds 19 amino acids, cysteine through phenylalanine. Only the CDR3 DNA is retained, 57 bases long and in frame from the first base. V loses 1 base of germline sequence and J loses 0 bases, and the interval between the two ends is 16 bases. CDR1 and CDR2, per the germline V gene, are SGHVS and FNYEAQ. The library came from RT-PCR. These reads were obtained on an Illumina HiSeq 2500. TCRdb reprocessing: public reads trimmed at Q25 with fastp, clones called with MiXCR, in-frame beta chains kept. Here each entry gathers all rows of one CDR3 protein and keeps the most common genes and DNA. This sample lists hundreds of thousands of distinct CDR3 sequences; 12% were detected once. The ten largest clones capture under 10% of the sample.

Sequencing was performed on non-naive T cells sorted from PBMCs, taken around 15 days before vaccination. The cell subset or site label here, explained by the study, means: memory T cell fraction. The sequence is built from TRBV7-6 and TRBJ1-6, with the D segment identity uncertain. The clonotype comes from a man aged 50-59 years who received an inactivated influenza vaccine. Donor details come from another sample of the same person, matched by shared clones. The CDR3 sequence is CASSLEAVQSSSYNSPLHF. In nucleotides, the sequence is TGTGCCAGCAGCTTAGAAGCGGTTCAGTCAAGCTCCTATAATTCACCCCTCCACTTT.